This T cell receptor (beta chain) came from a study of blood T cell repertoires in COVID-19. Study background: Some COVID-19 samples were acute and others convalescent; all came from the United States, Italy and Spain.

In the study's own analysis: How many nucleated cells were present was estimated from reference gene primer amplification. Clones were read by immunoSEQ multiplex PCR, and TCRdb kept only the in-frame ones, dropping some. D and trimming come from the DNA, and the V and J calls and clone size come from that table. The sample shows some 200,000 clones, nearly 90% of them seen only once. The sample taken for sequencing was peripheral blood. This receptor was taken from a woman aged 18-29 years who had recovered from COVID-19.

The CDR3 region has the DNA TGTGCCAGCAGCTCGCAGGAAAACATTCAGTACTTC. Its protein product is CASSSQENIQYF. This sequence joins TRBV11-2 and TRBJ2-4; no firm D call. Germline V gene lookup returns CDR1 SGHAT and CDR2 FQNNGV. V lost 4 bases, J lost 5 bases, and 6 bases lay in between. This CDR3 is built from 12 residues.